This TCR beta chain was sequenced in a study of cytomegalovirus exposure and HLA in healthy donors. Notes on the study in general: Later work found most CMV-associated TCR beta chains apparently HLA-restricted. Versus the approximately 700-donor mean, an Asian-associated ancestry cluster reportedly showed fewer N-insertions in a later analysis.

Researchers ran the PCR with 60 Vbeta and 13 Jbeta primers. Assay used: immunoSEQ multiplex PCR; TCRdb lists only in-frame clones, some missing. Of roughly 150,000 clones in the sample, more than 65% were seen once. The CDR3 sequence is 15 residues long. Germline CDR1 SEHNR, CDR2 FQNEAQ (reference sequence). V was trimmed by 1 base and J by 7 bases, leaving 13 bases between them. Concerning this clone: Its target is unknown.

Sequencing was carried out using PBMCs. The chain employs TRBV7-9 and TRBJ1-4; possible D gene TRBD1, 6 bases. This clonotype originated in a man aged 25-40 years in good health and CMV-seronegative. The CDR3 spells CASSLERGSGEKLFF. Written as DNA, the CDR3 is TGTGCCAGCAGCTTAGAAAGGGGGTCGGGTGAAAAACTGTTTTTT.